Below, one T cell receptor (beta chain) is given with its context. These data belong to a study of blood T cell repertoires in COVID-19. Study-wide context: COVID-19 samples collected from the United States, Italy and Spain covered acute and convalescent phases. T cells, B-cell-depleted T cells, or PBMCs provided the cDNA or gDNA that served as material.

The CDR3 is 16 residues long. Germline V gene lookup returns CDR1 KGHDR and CDR2 SFDVKD. The V and J ends lost 4 bases and 8 bases, in that order; junction bases with no gene match: 11. Per the original methods: Estimates of nucleated cell counts were drawn from the amplification of reference gene primers. Clones were read by immunoSEQ multiplex PCR, and TCRdb kept only the in-frame ones, dropping some. The DNA gave D and trimming, while V, J and clone size come from that table. This table has roughly 180,000 clones, more than 80% appearing once. The sample consisted of peripheral blood. The receptor comes from an older woman with acute or convalescent COVID-19. The V and J genes are TRBV24-1 and TRBJ1-4; 8 bases line up with TRBD1. The CDR3 spells CATSDPLGQGGEKLFF. CDR3 nucleotides: TGTGCCACCAGTGACCCACTCGGACAGGGAGGCGAAAAACTGTTTTTT.